This T cell receptor beta chain was observed in a study of siplizumab effects on memory and regulatory T cells (dated by TCRdb to the late 2010s). Concerning the study at large: The study examined how the anti-CD2 antibody siplizumab affects alloreactive T-cell subsets in allogeneic mixed lymphocyte reactions built from human PBMCs. Study-wide findings and limitations: Whether proliferating Tregs from siplizumab cultures actually had suppressive function was not functionally confirmed. The cumulative frequency of alloreactive sequences that could be traced back to unstimulated CD4+ memory T cells was significantly reduced by siplizumab. Sequences below about 10^-5 frequency were poorly captured, so only a minor fraction of alloreactive clones could be mapped to unstimulated subsets. A naive or memory phenotype could not be assigned to roughly 75-96% of proliferating CD4+ or CD8+ clones. Unstimulated naive T cells appeared to be more diverse than memory T cells, and naive cells seemed to make a substantial contribution to the alloresponse. Of the alloreactive CD4+ clones that could be mapped, the Treg-derived share averaged about 70% with siplizumab compared with around 27% in control reactions.

The germline V gene specifies SQVTM as CDR1 and ANQGSEA as CDR2. For this chain, trimming is 2 bases at the V end and 3 bases at the J end, and the number of junction bases without a gene match is 5. The CDR3, from cysteine to phenylalanine, totals 14 residues. The read is trimmed to its CDR3 DNA, 42 bases read in frame from base 1. The library was prepared using the immunoSEQ multiplex PCR assay. Around 94,000 TCR templates per sample were assayed on the deep sequencing platform. Genomic DNA extracted from sorted T cells was the material used for TCRbeta CDR3 sequencing. The original pipeline was this. The R programming language was used for clonal analysis of the TCRbeta CDR3 data. Alloreactive CD4+ and CD8+ clones were defined by comparing unstimulated samples with post-reaction CFSE-low samples. Regulatory or non-regulatory origin of alloreactive CD4+ clones was assigned by matching sequences to the sorted unstimulated Treg and non-Treg repertoires. TCRdb stores this immuneACCESS table with in-frame sequences only. Part of the clones is absent; in the studies checked, under half of the shortfall reflects unresolved V genes, and no reason is known for the rest. The D gene and trimming were derived from the DNA, and the V and J assignments and clone size from that table. This sample gives over 60,000 clones in total; about 90% of them show up just once. The ten biggest clones cover over 25% of the sample.

TCRbeta CDR3 sequencing was performed on sorted unstimulated T cells and on proliferating T cells recovered from mixed lymphocyte reactions. Fresh whole blood from approximately ten HLA-typed healthy donors was used to isolate PBMCs. For this clone: Its recognized antigen is unknown. The input lacks base qualities; no much larger clone sits a single base away.

This clonotype was obtained from a human donor in good health. Recombination linked TRBV29-1 to TRBJ2-7; TRBD1 aligns with 9 central bases. Specimen: CD8+ T cells sorted from blood. The CDR3 is CSVEPTGGGYEQYF. The DNA sequence is given as TGCAGCGTTGAACCGACAGGGGGAGGCTACGAGCAGTACTTC.